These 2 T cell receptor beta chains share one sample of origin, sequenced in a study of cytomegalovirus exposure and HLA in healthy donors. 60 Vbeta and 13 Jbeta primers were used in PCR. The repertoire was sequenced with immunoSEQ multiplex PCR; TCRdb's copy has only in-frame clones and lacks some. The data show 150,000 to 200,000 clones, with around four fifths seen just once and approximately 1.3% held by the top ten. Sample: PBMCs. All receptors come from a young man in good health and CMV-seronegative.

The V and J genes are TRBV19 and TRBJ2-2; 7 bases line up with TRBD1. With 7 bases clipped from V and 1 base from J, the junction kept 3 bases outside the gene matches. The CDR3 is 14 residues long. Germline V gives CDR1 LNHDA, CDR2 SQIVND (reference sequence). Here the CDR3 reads CASTNRGNTGELFF. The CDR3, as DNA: TGTGCCAGTACCAACAGGGGGAACACCGGGGAGCTGTTTTTT.

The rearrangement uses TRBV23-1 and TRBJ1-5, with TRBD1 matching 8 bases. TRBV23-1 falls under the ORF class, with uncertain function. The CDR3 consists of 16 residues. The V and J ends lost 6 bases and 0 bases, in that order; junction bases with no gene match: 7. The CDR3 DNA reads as TGCGCCAGCAGCCCTTTCGGGACAGGTAGCAATCAGCCCCAGCATTTT. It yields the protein CASSPFGTGSNQPQHF.